Presented here are 18 T cell receptor beta chains from one specimen sequenced in a study of naive and memory T cell subsets. Two oligonucleotides, mixed equimolar, formed the beta constant-region primer covering TRBC1 and TRBC2. TCRdb fed the UMI-ligation and nested PCR reads into MiXCR, producing one record per CDR3 protein. Of approximately 21,000 distinct CDR3 sequences in the sample, approximately 11% were seen once. Material for sequencing was central memory CD8+ T cells from blood. These receptors were taken from a human donor in good health.

This clonotype was seen a handful of times. This chain uses TRBV28 with TRBJ1-4; D is undetermined. This CDR3 comprises 15 residues. Between the trimmed V and J ends, which lost 5 bases and 7 bases, there was a span of 17 bases. Germline CDR1 is MDHEN and CDR2 is SYDVKM. The CDR3 sequence is CASSISMGGREKLFF. The DNA of the CDR3 is TGTGCCAGCAGTATAAGTATGGGAGGTCGTGAAAAACTGTTTTTT.

This clonotype turned up a few times. The chain employs TRBV7-2 and TRBJ2-1; 7 bases map to TRBD2. The CDR3 spans 15 residues. Looked up from germline, CDR1 is SGHTA and CDR2 is FQGNSA. V lost 5 bases and J lost 4; bases outside the gene matches: 8. The DNA of the CDR3 is TGTGCCAGCAGCGCCGGGACTACCCAATACAATGAGCAGTTCTTC. It is translated as CASSAGTTQYNEQFF.

This clonotype has only a few counts. The chain has TRBV27 and TRBJ2-7, with 7 positions matching TRBD2. The germline V gene has CDR1 MNHEY and CDR2 SMNVEV (reference sequence). V lost 3 bases, J lost 5 bases, and 10 bases stayed unmatched. This CDR3 has 15 amino acids. The CDR3 DNA reads as TGTGCCAGCAGTTTTTTTGCGGGAGTATCAGACGAGCAGTACTTC. It encodes CASSFFAGVSDEQYF.

V and J are TRBV10-3 and TRBJ2-7; tentative D call: TRBD1 (5 bases). This CDR3 contains 14 residues. CDR1 and CDR2 from the germline V gene are ENHRY and SYGVKD. V shed 6 bases and J shed 1 base, with 13 bases lying between them. This chain's CDR3 is CAIRGLTASYEQYF. CDR3 nucleotides: TGTGCCATCAGGGGGCTGACGGCGTCCTACGAGCAGTACTTC.

This clonotype has just a few counts. V usage is TRBV20-1 and J usage is TRBJ2-2; 11 bases are a match to TRBD2. Germline assignment: CDR1 DFQATT and CDR2 SNEGSKA (reference sequence). J was trimmed by 3 bases and V by 3 bases; bases with no gene match: 3. The CDR3 sequence is 15 residues long. The CDR3 is CSARTSGTDTGELFF. The CDR3 nucleotides are TGCAGTGCTAGGACTAGCGGGACCGACACCGGGGAGCTGTTTTTT.

This clonotype was counted many times. V usage is TRBV7-3 and J usage is TRBJ2-7, with D possibly being TRBD1 or TRBD2 (5 bases each). Germline-derived CDR1 and CDR2 are SGHTA and FQGTGA. The CDR3 runs 13 residues. Deletions cut 2 bases from V and 8 bases from J, with 13 bases between. The DNA of the CDR3 is TGTGCCAGCAGCTTAGGCGGGCCGGGGCAGCAGTACTTC. It translates to CASSLGGPGQQYF.

The rearrangement joins TRBV10-3 to TRBJ1-1; TRBD1 matches at 7 bases. This CDR3 is built from 14 residues. Germline CDR1 is ENHRY and CDR2 is SYGVKD. V shed 5 bases, J shed 6 bases, and the junction held 9 bases outside the gene matches. CDR3 bases: TGTGCCATCAGTAGGACAGGACCCCCGTCTGAAGCTTTCTTT. Translating it yields CAISRTGPPSEAFF.

There are many counts of this clonotype. The chain combines TRBV29-1 with TRBJ2-7; possibly TRBD1 for D (6 bases). The CDR3 extends over 12 amino acids. The ends were cut back, 3 bases at V and 3 bases at J, with 9 bases in the middle. CDR1 is SQVTM, CDR2 ANQGSEA, per germline. The CDR3 sequence: CSVEQGNYEQYF. The CDR3 DNA sequence: TGCAGCGTTGAGCAGGGGAACTACGAGCAGTACTTC.

This clonotype turned up a few times. The V call is TRBV3-1, the J call TRBJ2-1; D not resolved. Trimming left V 1 base short and J 5 bases short, with 9 bases between. The CDR3 length is 14 residues. Per the germline V gene, CDR1 is LGHDT and CDR2 is YNNKEL (reference sequence). The CDR3, as DNA: TGTGCCAGCAGCCAAGTCCGCCTAGACAATGAGCAGTTCTTC. Protein product: CASSQVRLDNEQFF.

This clonotype was seen a handful of times. The V call is TRBV28, the J call TRBJ2-7, with a possible D match to TRBD1 (5 bases). Germline CDR1 is MDHEN and CDR2 is SYDVKM. Trimming took 2 bases from V and 6 from J, leaving 11 bases between them. The CDR3 spans 13 residues. In DNA, the CDR3 is TGTGCCAGCAGTTTACGCCAGGGCGGCGAGCAGTACTTC. This translates into CASSLRQGGEQYF.

This clonotype has a handful of counts. It may be a read error: a sequence one base away is much more abundant. CDR3 sequence reads: CASSRVRVSNQPQHF. The CDR3 region has the DNA TGTGCCAGTTCCAGGGTGAGGGTTAGCAATCAGCCCCAGCATTTT. The chain has TRBV28 and TRBJ1-5; tentatively, D is TRBD1 (5 bases). CDR3 length: 15 residues. V lost 9 bases and J lost 0, with 15 bases in between. Germline-derived CDR1 and CDR2 are MDHEN and SYDVKM.

The sample holds many counts of this clonotype. The chain joins TRBV18 to TRBJ1-2, with D maybe TRBD1 (5 bases). There are 15 residues in the CDR3. In germline, CDR1 is KGHSH, CDR2 LQKENI. Between the trimmed V and J ends, which lost 0 bases and 4 bases, there was a span of 12 bases. This chain's CDR3 is CASSPPQGETYGYTF. The CDR3 nucleotides read TGTGCCAGCTCACCACCGCAGGGCGAGACCTATGGCTACACCTTC.

The chain is built from TRBV5-4 and TRBJ2-7; D unresolved. Germline CDR1 SGHNT, CDR2 YYREEE (reference sequence). The CDR3 extends over 14 amino acids. Between the trimmed V and J ends, which lost 6 bases and 7 bases, there was a span of 20 bases. The CDR3 DNA sequence: TGTGCCAGCAACCATCCCGAGACTCCCCTGGAGCAGTACTTC. This sequence encodes CASNHPETPLEQYF. The whole variable domain, remainder taken from reference TRBV5-4 and TRBJ2-7, is ETGVTQSPTHLIKTRGQQVTLRCSSQSGHNTVSWYQQALGQGPQFIFQYYREEENGRGNFPPRFSGLQFPNYSSELNVNALELDDSALYLCASNHPETPLEQYFGPGTRLTVT.

This clonotype was recorded at least ten times. The V and J genes are TRBV28 and TRBJ2-5; TRBD1 aligns across 7 bases. Germline CDR1 is MDHEN and CDR2 is SYDVKM. The length of the CDR3 is 14 residues. V trimming: 8 bases; J trimming: 2 bases; junction bases outside the gene matches: 8. DNA for the CDR3: TGTGCCAGCGCCCGGACAGGACCACAAGAGACCCAGTACTTC. Protein: CASARTGPQETQYF. Combining the CDR3 with reference TRBV28 and TRBJ2-5 gives the whole variable domain DVKVTQSSRYLVKRTGEKVFLECVQDMDHENMFWYRQDPGLGLRLIYFSYDVKMKEKGDIPEGYSVSREKKERFSLILESASTNQTSMYLCASARTGPQETQYFGPGTRLLVL.

The chain couples TRBV7-6 to TRBJ2-7; 7 positions agree with TRBD1. Looked up from germline, CDR1 is SGHVS and CDR2 is FNYEAQ. This CDR3 spans 16 amino acids. J lost 0 bases, V lost 5 bases, and 10 bases had no gene match. The CDR3 DNA reads TGTGCCAGCAGCCGAGAAGACAGGGTTGGCTCCTACGAGCAGTACTTC. Encoded protein: CASSREDRVGSYEQYF.

The V gene is TRBV9, the J gene TRBJ1-2; D call uncertain. There are 15 residues in the CDR3. Between the trimmed V and J ends, which lost 3 bases and 0 bases, there was a span of 12 bases. Germline V gene data show CDR1 as SGDLS and CDR2 as YYNGEE. CDR3: CASSAGLSSNYGYTF. The CDR3 DNA reads TGTGCCAGCAGCGCGGGTCTATCCTCTAACTATGGCTACACCTTC.

The chain recombines TRBV2 with TRBJ2-7; possible D gene TRBD1, 8 bases. V lost 7 bases to trimming and J lost 2 bases, with 18 bases between them. CDR1 is SNHLY, CDR2 FYNNEI, per germline. CDR3 length: 15 amino acids. CDR3: CASTTTGGGTYEQYF. The CDR3 nucleotides are TGTGCCAGCACTACCACAGGGGGGGGAACCTACGAGCAGTACTTC.

The table lists this clonotype with many counts. A much larger clone differs from this one at a single base, so this may be a read error. V is TRBV29-1 and J is TRBJ1-1, with D unclear. This CDR3 spans 11 amino acids. The V gene lost 6 bases and the J gene lost 4 bases, with 9 bases spanning the gap. The germline V gene encodes CDR1 SQVTM and CDR2 ANQGSEA. This chain's CDR3 is CSVARSTEAFF. In nucleotides, the CDR3 is TGCAGCGTAGCCAGGTCCACTGAAGCTTTCTTT.